This T cell receptor (beta chain) was profiled in a study of T cells expressing NK-cell markers. TCRdb reworked the 5' RACE reads into one entry per CDR3 protein, no DNA. This sample's table reports 500,000 or so distinct CDR3 sequences. Germline CDR1 SEHNR, CDR2 FQNEAQ (reference sequence). The CDR3 has 14 residues. V and J are TRBV7-9 and TRBJ2-2; TCRdb lists TRBD1, though no DNA is available to test this call. The clonotype originates from a man younger than 35 in good health. The sample taken for sequencing was blood T cells: a sorted CD56 or NKG2C T cell subset, CD4+ or CD8+ T cells, or bulk PBMC T cells (not recorded which). This chain's CDR3 is CASSLQGKYGELFF.